This T cell receptor (beta chain) emerged from a study of blood T cell repertoires in COVID-19. Study overall: The United States, Italy and Spain provided the acute and convalescent COVID-19 samples.

The method was immunoSEQ multiplex PCR; TCRdb's version includes in-frame clones alone and lacks a portion of them. The sample holds over 250,000 clones, 85% to 90% seen once. For recovered donors of Cohort 3, there were two negative PCRs, clearance, or symptom resolution. Sequencing was done on a sample of PBMCs or T cells enriched from blood (not recorded which). This TCR came from a man aged 40-49 years who had recovered from COVID-19.

The CDR3 DNA reads as TGTGCCAGTAGTAATCCAGGGACCTACGAGCAGTACTTC. This translates into CASSNPGTYEQYF. The rearrangement joins TRBV19 to TRBJ2-7, with D perhaps matching TRBD1 (5 bases). Germline lookup yields CDR1 LNHDA and CDR2 SQIVND (reference sequence). The CDR3 has 13 residues. Trimming stripped 4 bases from V and 2 bases from J, with 9 bases between.